This TCR beta chain was recovered during a study of CD8+ T cells in alopecia areata. Study outcomes and limitations: Among the cells sequenced in scalp samples are also the resident alphabeta T cells of normal skin.

RNA extraction was followed by reverse transcription into cDNA, which acted as the sequencing template. Here immunoSEQ multiplex PCR was the method, and the copy in TCRdb shows in-frame clones only, minus some. The data hold some 180,000 clones, with roughly 63% observed a single time. The CDR3 totals 15 residues. Germline V gives CDR1 SGHRS, CDR2 YFSETQ. Trimming stripped 0 bases from V and 8 bases from J, with 14 bases between. By share, this clone counts as medium-sized. Its antigen is as yet unknown. Lesional scalp punch biopsies and peripheral blood were collected from alopecia areata patients. The chain has TRBV5-1 and TRBJ1-4, with a tentative D call TRBD1 (5 bases). This material consisted of CD4+ T cells sorted from blood, taken at week 0. The clonotype was recovered from a human donor with alopecia areata. CDR3 nucleotides: TGCGCCAGCAGCTTGGTTTTGTCGGACAAGGAAAAACTGTTTTTT. Protein: CASSLVLSDKEKLFF.